This passage covers 25 T cell receptor beta chains from one sample sequenced in a study of response to subunit inactivated influenza vaccine. TCRdb ran MiXCR on the RT-PCR reads and lists one entry per CDR3 protein. The sample lists 450,000 to 700,000 distinct CDR3 sequences, around 15% occurring once. The source was PBMCs from blood, collected 12 days after vaccination. The receptors stem from a man in his fifties or sixties who received an inactivated influenza vaccine.

The V gene is TRBV20-1, the J gene TRBJ2-3, with TRBD2 matching over 15 bases. Germline CDR1 and CDR2: DFQATT and SNEGSKA (reference sequence). There are 18 residues in the CDR3. Losses at the gene ends were 1 base for V and 1 base for J; bases not matched to a gene: 6. The CDR3: CSARGLGLAGGGTDTQYF. In nucleotides, the CDR3 is TGCAGTGCTAGAGGTCTAGGACTAGCGGGGGGGGGCACAGATACGCAGTATTTT.

In this sample, this clonotype turned up a few times. The chain carries TRBV6-1 and TRBJ2-3, with D maybe TRBD1 (5 bases). The CDR3 spans 14 residues. Germline V gene sequence: CDR1 MNHNS, CDR2 SASEGT. V was shortened by 7 bases and J by 9 bases, with 20 bases between the two germline ends. For the CDR3, the DNA is TGTGCCAGCAAGAGGTTGCAGGGTAAAACGACGCAGTATTTT. This gives the protein CASKRLQGKTTQYF.

This clonotype has only a few counts. The genes are TRBV10-3 and TRBJ2-7, with TRBD2 matching over 7 bases. The germline V gene encodes CDR1 ENHRY and CDR2 SYGVKD. With 8 bases clipped from V and 4 bases from J, the junction kept 5 bases outside the gene matches. There are 12 residues in the CDR3. The CDR3 region has the DNA TGTGCCATCTCTAGCGGAGAATACGAGCAGTACTTC. As protein: CAISSGEYEQYF.

This clonotype has only a few counts. The genes are TRBV25-1 and TRBJ1-1; D is perhaps TRBD1 (5 bases). This CDR3 comprises 13 residues. V was shortened by 6 bases and J by 0 bases, with 8 bases between the two germline ends. The germline gives CDR1 MGHDK, CDR2 SYGVNS. CDR3 sequence (DNA): TGTGCCAGCAGGCGACAGATGAACACTGAAGCTTTCTTT. This gives the protein CASRRQMNTEAFF.

The table lists this clonotype with many counts. This chain connects TRBV11-2 to TRBJ2-2, with 7 nucleotides matching TRBD1. Germline V gives CDR1 SGHAT, CDR2 FQNNGV. The CDR3 is 15 residues long. The V and J ends lost 5 bases and 7 bases, in that order; junction bases with no gene match: 10. CDR3 sequence (DNA): TGTGCCAGCAGCGTGGACAGGCAGCACCTCGGGGAGCTGTTTTTT. Translation gives CASSVDRQHLGELFF.

This clonotype was seen a handful of times. The chain carries TRBV7-6 and TRBJ2-3, with 7 bases fitting TRBD2. Per germline, CDR1 SGHVS and CDR2 FNYEAQ. V was pared by 6 bases and J by 2 bases, with 8 bases of the junction left unmatched. CDR3 size: 15 residues. The CDR3 protein is CASRLLARPTDTQYF. DNA for the CDR3: TGTGCCAGCAGACTACTAGCGCGACCCACAGATACGCAGTATTTT. The variable domain in full, with the rest retrieved from reference TRBV7-6 and TRBJ2-3, is GAGVSQSPRYKVTKRGQDVALRCDPISGHVSLYWYRQALGQGPEFLTYFNYEAQQDKSGLPNDRFSAERPEGSISTLTIQRTEQRDSAMYRCASRLLARPTDTQYFGPGTRLTVL.

This clonotype has only a few counts. The chain combines TRBV5-1 with TRBJ2-1; 8 bases agree with TRBD2. CDR3 length: 15 amino acids. The V gene's germline CDR1 is SGHRS and CDR2 YFSETQ. With V trimmed by 3 bases and J by 4 bases, 6 bases remained unmatched. The CDR3 region has the DNA TGCGCCAGCAGCTCCTCGAGCGGGGGATACAATGAGCAGTTCTTC. The encoded protein is CASSSSSGGYNEQFF.

This chain connects TRBV20-1 to TRBJ2-5; weak D call: TRBD1 (5 bases). From germline, CDR1 is DFQATT and CDR2 SNEGSKA (reference sequence). The CDR3 totals 11 residues. V was trimmed by 6 bases and J by 4 bases, leaving 9 bases between them. The CDR3 sequence: CSARQGETQYF. The CDR3 region has the DNA TGCAGTGCAAGGCAGGGAGAGACCCAGTACTTC.

This clonotype was seen more than once but under ten times. This chain uses TRBV24-1 with TRBJ2-1, with TRBD1 matching over 7 bases. The CDR3 consists of 15 residues. After removal of 4 bases from V and 7 bases from J, the junction contained 9 bases not matched to a gene. Germline assignment: CDR1 KGHDR and CDR2 SFDVKD. The CDR3 nucleotides are TGTGCCACCAGTGAAGGTCGGACAGGACAAAATGAGCAGTTCTTC. As protein: CATSEGRTGQNEQFF.

This clonotype was observed many times. The chain carries TRBV7-2 and TRBJ2-7, with D perhaps TRBD2 (5 bases). The CDR3 runs to 15 residues. Germline assignment: CDR1 SGHTA and CDR2 FQGNSA. The V gene lost 2 bases and the J gene lost 5 bases, with 16 bases spanning the gap. DNA of the CDR3: TGTGCCAGCAGCTTAATCTCCGGACTCCCGGACGAGCAGTACTTC. Translation gives CASSLISGLPDEQYF.

The chain uses TRBV9 and TRBJ2-6; TRBD1 might be the D (5 bases). CDR3 length equals 17 residues. Germline-derived CDR1 and CDR2 are SGDLS and YYNGEE. The V end was cut by 3 bases, the J end by 2 bases, with 15 bases between. CDR3 DNA: TGTGCCAGCAGCGCCAGGGTCTCGATGCCTGGGGCCAACGTCCTGACTTTC. It codes for CASSARVSMPGANVLTF.

This clonotype was counted only a few times. V is TRBV14 and J is TRBJ2-1; D remains ambiguous. Germline V gene data show CDR1 as SGHDN and CDR2 as FVKESK. The CDR3 loop spans 16 amino acids. Trimming shortened V by 0 bases and J by 1 base, and 10 bases separated the two germline ends. The CDR3 spells CASSQEFISSYNEQFF. CDR3 nucleotide sequence: TGTGCCAGCAGCCAAGAATTCATCTCGTCCTACAATGAGCAGTTCTTC.

The chain joins TRBV6-5 to TRBJ2-1; maybe TRBD2 (6 bases). The CDR3 is 14 residues long. CDR1 is MNHEY, CDR2 SVGAGI, per germline. The ends were cut back, 5 bases at V and 9 bases at J, with 17 bases in the middle. The CDR3 coding sequence is TGTGCCAGCAGTCACCCCAGACTAGGGGCTGAGCAGTTCTTC. Translation: CASSHPRLGAEQFF.

V usage is TRBV7-2 and J usage is TRBJ1-6; a possible D gene is TRBD1 (5 bases). Trimming cost V 0 bases and J 7 bases, with 13 bases left between them. Germline V CDR1 and CDR2: SGHTA, FQGNSA. The CDR3 length is 16 residues. The CDR3 region has the DNA TGTGCCAGCAGCTTAGCTCCGGGGGGGGTCAATTCACCCCTCCACTTT. Protein: CASSLAPGGVNSPLHF.

This clonotype was seen repeatedly, ten times or more. The J gene is TRBJ2-3, the V gene TRBV9; 8 nucleotides line up with TRBD1. Germline trimming cut 5 bases from V and 1 base from J; bases unmatched to any gene: 6. This CDR3 spans 15 amino acids. Germline V lookup: CDR1 SGDLS, CDR2 YYNGEE. The CDR3 reads CASRGGQERTDTQYF. CDR3 nucleotides: TGTGCCAGCAGGGGGGGACAGGAACGCACAGATACGCAGTATTTT.

This clonotype has only a few counts. The chain carries TRBV5-1 and TRBJ2-7; maybe TRBD1 (6 bases). The CDR3 loop spans 17 amino acids. V was cut by 5 bases and J by 7 bases, with 28 bases left in between. Germline V gene sequence: CDR1 SGHRS, CDR2 YFSETQ. The CDR3 coding sequence is TGCGCCAGCAGTTTTTCCCCAGGGGTGGAACCACTACGTGAGCAGTACTTC. Its protein product is CASSFSPGVEPLREQYF.

The rearrangement joins TRBV6-1 to TRBJ2-6; the match to TRBD1 covers 8 bases. The CDR3 loop spans 18 amino acids. CDR1 and CDR2 from the germline V gene are MNHNS and SASEGT. The junction had 12 bases not matched to a gene; V was cut back by 6 bases and J by 2 bases. CDR3 in amino acids: CASSGQGLRRTGANVLTF. For the CDR3, the DNA is TGTGCCAGCAGCGGACAGGGTTTGAGACGTACTGGGGCCAACGTCCTGACTTTC.

The chain couples TRBV20-1 to TRBJ2-1; 8 bases are shared with TRBD2. V dropped 1 base and J dropped 4; count of bases not matched to a gene: 6. The CDR3 length is 15 residues. Germline CDR1 is DFQATT and CDR2 is SNEGSKA (reference sequence). In DNA form, the CDR3 reads TGCAGTGCTAGAGTAGCGGGAAGGGTTTACAATGAGCAGTTCTTC. This sequence encodes CSARVAGRVYNEQFF.

V is TRBV5-1 and J is TRBJ2-5; tentatively, D is TRBD1 or TRBD2 (5 bases each). Germline lookup yields CDR1 SGHRS and CDR2 YFSETQ. V was clipped by 0 bases and J by 4 bases, with 13 bases between them. The CDR3 spans 15 residues. CDR3 region: CASSLAIRDGETQYF. CDR3 coding DNA: TGCGCCAGCAGCTTGGCCATCAGGGACGGAGAGACCCAGTACTTC.

Details on this clonotype: The junction differs from germline at one of its ends, possibly a read error. This sequence joins TRBV7-7 and TRBJ2-3, with TRBD2 matching 8 bases. This CDR3 contains 17 residues. CDR1 SSHAT and CDR2 FNYEAQ come from the germline V gene (reference sequence). The CDR3 protein is CASSLARGAPGTDTQYF. The CDR3 bases are TGTGCTAGCAGCTTAGCGCGGGGGGCCCCGGGCACAGATACGCAGTATTTT.

The V gene is TRBV7-2, the J gene TRBJ2-5; D is unclear. This CDR3 is 15 amino acids long. Trimming removed 0 bases from V and 2 bases from J, with 10 bases in between. Germline V gene lookup returns CDR1 SGHTA and CDR2 FQGNSA. CDR3 in amino acids: CASSLALYRQETQYF. CDR3 nucleotide sequence: TGTGCCAGCAGCTTAGCGCTTTACAGACAAGAGACCCAGTACTTC.

The chain combines TRBV6-5 with TRBJ2-1; D ambiguous. There are 13 residues in the CDR3. Germline CDR1 reads MNHEY; CDR2 reads SVGAGI. Trimming stripped 3 bases from V and 9 bases from J, with 12 bases between. The CDR3 DNA reads as TGTGCCAGCAGTTATCGTATCGGCGGTGAGCAGTTCTTC. This sequence encodes CASSYRIGGEQFF.

In its sample, this clonotype was seen a few times. This CDR3 reads CASSYVSGFYNEQFF. The DNA for the CDR3 is TGTGCCAGCAGTTACGTGTCGGGGTTTTACAATGAGCAGTTCTTC. This sequence joins TRBV6-2 or TRBV6-3 and TRBJ2-1; TRBD2 might be the D (5 bases). Germline CDR1 and CDR2: MNHEY and SVGEGT. Trimming took off 2 bases at V and 4 bases at J, with 12 bases between the two ends. This CDR3 region has 15 residues.

The chain recombines TRBV12-3 or TRBV12-4 with TRBJ2-5, with TRBD1 as a possible D gene (6 bases). The CDR3 runs 15 residues. V dropped 1 base and J dropped 3 bases, with 12 bases sitting between them. The CDR3 DNA reads TGTGCCAGCAGTTTAGGTTTGCCAGGGGAAGAGACCCAGTACTTC. It codes for CASSLGLPGEETQYF.

This clonotype was detected only a few times. V gene TRBV5-1 combines with J gene TRBJ2-1; 9 nucleotides align to TRBD2. The CDR3 has 13 amino acids. V dropped 7 bases and J dropped 9; count of bases not matched to a gene: 8. Germline V gene data show CDR1 as SGHRS and CDR2 as YFSETQ. The DNA of the CDR3 is TGCGCCAGCGGGCGGGAGGGCCGAGGTGAGCAGTTCTTC. Its protein product is CASGREGRGEQFF. Supplemented by reference TRBV5-1 and TRBJ2-1, the full variable domain reads KAGVTQTPRYLIKTRGQQVTLSCSPISGHRSVSWYQQTPGQGLQFLFEYFSETQRNKGNFPGRFSGRQFSNSRSEMNVSTLELGDSALYLCASGREGRGEQFFGPGTRLTVL.